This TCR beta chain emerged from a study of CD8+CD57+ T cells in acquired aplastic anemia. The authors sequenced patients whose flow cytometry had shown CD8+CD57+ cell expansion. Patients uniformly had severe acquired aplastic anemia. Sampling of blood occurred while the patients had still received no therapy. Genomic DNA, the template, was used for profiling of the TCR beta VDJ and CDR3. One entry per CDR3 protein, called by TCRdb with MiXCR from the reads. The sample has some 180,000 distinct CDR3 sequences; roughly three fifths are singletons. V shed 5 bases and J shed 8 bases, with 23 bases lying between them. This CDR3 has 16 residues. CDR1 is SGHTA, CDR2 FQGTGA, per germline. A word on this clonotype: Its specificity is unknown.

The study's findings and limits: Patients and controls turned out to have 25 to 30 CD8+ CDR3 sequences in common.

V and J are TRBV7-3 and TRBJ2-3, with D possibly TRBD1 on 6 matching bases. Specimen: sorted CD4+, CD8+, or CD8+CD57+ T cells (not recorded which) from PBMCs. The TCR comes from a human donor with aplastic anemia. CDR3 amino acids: CASSPRGQILAGTQYF. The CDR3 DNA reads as TGTGCCAGCAGCCCTAGAGGACAGATTCTAGCTGGTACGCAGTATTTT.